These 24 T cell receptor beta chains were sequenced from one sample in a study of CD8+CD57+ T cells in acquired aplastic anemia (dated by TCRdb to 2016 to 2018). The reads were generated on an Illumina HiSeq 2000. TCR beta VDJ combination and CDR3 sequence profiling used genomic DNA as the template. TCRdb's own reprocessing of the public reads used fastp at Q25 and MiXCR and kept productive beta chains. Each CDR3 protein appears once, grouped with its most common genes and DNA. The sample includes around 400,000 distinct CDR3 sequences, with 65% to 75% observed a single time. The ten top clones hold 3% to 5% of the sample. The sample was sorted CD4+, CD8+, or CD8+CD57+ T cells (not recorded which) from PBMCs. The source of these receptors is a human donor in good health, serving as a control.

J is TRBJ1-2 and V is TRBV12-3 or TRBV12-4; D possibly corresponds to TRBD1 (5 bases). Trimming left V 10 bases short and J 1 base short, with 16 bases between. CDR3 length equals 14 residues. The CDR3 region has the DNA TGTGCCATCAGCCCCCGGGACGGTAACTATGGCTACACCTTC. Protein: CAISPRDGNYGYTF.

The chain joins TRBV12-3 or TRBV12-4 to TRBJ2-1; the match to TRBD1 covers 8 bases. This CDR3 is built from 14 residues. Losses at the gene ends were 5 bases for V and 9 bases for J; bases not matched to a gene: 9. This CDR3 is CASSEVWTGLEQFF. CDR3 bases: TGTGCCAGCAGTGAAGTTTGGACAGGGCTTGAGCAGTTCTTC.

This clonotype has only one observation. The V gene is TRBV7-9, the J gene TRBJ2-3; 7 bases match TRBD1. Losses at the gene ends were 0 bases for V and 5 bases for J; bases not matched to a gene: 2. CDR3 length: 14 residues. Germline CDR1 is SEHNR and CDR2 is FQNEAQ (reference sequence). This chain's CDR3 is CASSLAAGGDTQYF. The CDR3 nucleotides read TGTGCCAGCAGCTTAGCGGCAGGGGGAGATACGCAGTATTTT. Using reference TRBV7-9 and TRBJ2-3 for the parts outside the CDR3, the full variable domain is DTGVSQNPRHKITKRGQNVTFRCDPISEHNRLYWYRQTLGQGPEFLTYFQNEAQLEKSRLLSDRFSAERPKGSFSTLEIQRTEQGDSAMYLCASSLAAGGDTQYFGPGTRLTVL.

This chain connects TRBV7-3 to TRBJ1-1, with D perhaps matching TRBD1 (6 bases). This CDR3 is 15 amino acids long. V lost 4 bases to trimming and J lost 13 bases, with 25 bases between them. Germline V lookup: CDR1 SGHTA, CDR2 FQGTGA. The CDR3 nucleotides read TGTGCCAGCAGCTCCCCTGGAGGGGGTCAGCCCCAAGATTTCTTT. Its translation is CASSSPGGGQPQDFF.

As to this clonotype: A read error may produce the germline difference seen at one junction end. This chain connects TRBV7-2 to TRBJ2-3, with D possibly TRBD1 on 6 matching bases. Germline V CDR1 and CDR2: SGHTA, FQGNSA. CDR3 length: 16 amino acids. DNA of the CDR3: TGTGCTAGCAGCCGACAGGTACGAGGGAAAAACTGTACTCAGTATTTT. Protein sequence: CASSRQVRGKNCTQYF. The full variable domain, in which reference TRBV7-2 and TRBJ2-3 provide the parts outside the CDR3, is GAGVSQSPSNKVTEKGKDVELRCDPISGHTALYWYRQSLGQGLEFLIYFQGNSAPDKSGLPSDRFSAERTGGSVSTLTIQRTQQEDSAVYLCASSRQVRGKNCTQYFGPGTRLTVL.

This clonotype was detected once. One base away lies a much larger clone, so this may be a sequencing read error. The J gene is TRBJ2-1, the V gene TRBV5-5, with 9 bases identical to TRBD2. This CDR3 is built from 15 residues. The germline CDR1 and CDR2 sequences are SGHKS and YYEKEE (reference sequence). CDR3 DNA sequence: TGTGCCAGCAGCTTGGGACTAGCGGACTACGATGAGCAGTTCTTC. This encodes CASSLGLADYDEQFF.

Remarks on this clonotype: A read error may produce the germline difference seen at one junction end. The chain has TRBV7-3 and TRBJ1-5; a possible D gene is TRBD1 (5 bases). Germline values: CDR1 SGHTA, CDR2 FQGTGA. This CDR3 is 14 amino acids long. The DNA of the CDR3 is TGTGCCAGCAGTTTGCTGGGGGTCGACCAGCGAAACCACTTT. Amino acid sequence: CASSLLGVDQRNHF.

The V and J genes are TRBV9 and TRBJ1-5; 8 nucleotides match TRBD1. CDR3 length equals 13 residues. J was trimmed by 5 bases and V by 4 bases; bases with no gene match: 2. From germline, CDR1 is SGDLS and CDR2 YYNGEE. The CDR3 DNA reads as TGTGCCAGCAGCCAGACAGGGGATCAGCCCCAGCATTTT. Translating gives CASSQTGDQPQHF.

The V gene is TRBV7-3, the J gene TRBJ1-1; possible D gene TRBD1, 5 bases. Germline CDR1 reads SGHTA; CDR2 reads FQGTGA. This CDR3 has 14 residues. V lost 5 bases, J lost 14 bases, and 24 bases lay in between. The CDR3 nucleotides are TGTGCCAGCAGCCAGGACATACAAGAGACCCAGTACTTCTTT. Amino acid sequence: CASSQDIQETQYFF.

Notes on this clonotype: This CDR3 fails to terminate in the conserved phenylalanine or tryptophan, so it likely reflects a read error. The CDR3 DNA follows: TGTGCCACCAGTGATTCCTCGGCGCGTGCCTACGAGCAGTACCTC. Its protein product is CATSDSSARAYEQYL. The chain is built from TRBV24-1 and TRBJ2-7; D unresolved. The CDR3 is 15 amino acids. Germline V CDR1 and CDR2: KGHDR, SFDVKD. Trimming pared 2 bases from V and 2 bases from J, leaving 12 bases between.

This chain links TRBV7-9 with TRBJ1-2; the D is unclear. Germline V lookup: CDR1 SEHNR, CDR2 FQNEAQ (reference sequence). The CDR3 is made up of 13 amino acids. Trimming took off 3 bases at V and 9 bases at J, with 14 bases between the two ends. CDR3 sequence reads: CASSLGPFYCYTF. Here the CDR3 DNA reads TGTGCCAGCAGCTTGGGCCCCTTTTATTGCTACACCTTC.

This clonotype was recorded at least ten times. The chain uses TRBV7-2 and TRBJ1-5, with unresolved D. The CDR3 loop spans 13 amino acids. Germline loops: CDR1 SGHTA, CDR2 FQGNSA. The V end was cut by 2 bases, the J end by 2 bases, with 4 bases between. Written as DNA, the CDR3 is TGTGCCAGCAGCTTATATGGCAATCAGCCCCAGCATTTT. Translated: CASSLYGNQPQHF.

In this sample, this clonotype turned up many times. The J gene is TRBJ1-6, the V gene TRBV7-2; unclear D gene. V gave up 0 bases and J gave up 3 bases, with 9 bases separating them. Germline lookup yields CDR1 SGHTA and CDR2 FQGNSA. The CDR3 loop spans 16 amino acids. CDR3 nucleotide sequence: TGTGCCAGCAGCTTAGCAACAGCTATCTATAATTCACCCCTCCACTTT. It yields the protein CASSLATAIYNSPLHF.

On this clonotype itself: The junction does not match germline at one end; this may be a read error. This chain uses TRBV7-2 with TRBJ2-5; D gene uncertain. This CDR3 has 16 amino acids. CDR1 is SGHTA and CDR2 is FQGNSA in the germline V gene. The CDR3 reads CASSLGRPSKQETQYF. For the CDR3, the DNA is TGTGCTAGCAGCTTAGGGCGACCGTCGAAACAAGAGACCCAGTACTTC.

Of note for this clonotype: The missing conserved phenylalanine or tryptophan at the end of this CDR3 makes a read error likely. Because the CDR3's place on the DNA is in doubt, the DNA is left out and the CDR3 is given as listed by TCRdb. The V and J genes are TRBV7-2 and TRBJ1-5. From germline, CDR1 is SGHTA and CDR2 FQGNSA. With termini counted, the CDR3 has 12 amino acids. The CDR3 sequence is CASSFASRRAQY.

V and J are TRBV20-1 and TRBJ2-7, with D tentatively TRBD1 (5 bases). Germline CDR1 DFQATT, CDR2 SNEGSKA (reference sequence). The CDR3 is made up of 13 amino acids. The V gene lost 3 bases and the J gene lost 6 bases, with 15 bases spanning the gap. CDR3 loop: CSARGLGLGEQYF. The CDR3 region has the DNA TGCAGTGCTAGGGGGCTAGGATTGGGCGAGCAGTACTTC.

With regard to this clonotype: The DNA is left out, because the CDR3 cannot be placed on it with certainty; the CDR3 is given as TCRdb lists it. The rearrangement joins TRBV7-2 to TRBJ2-1; the tabulated D call, TRBD1, remains unverified against the DNA. Germline loops: CDR1 SGHTA, CDR2 FQGNSA. The CDR3 is 14 amino acids in total, end residues counted. This chain's CDR3 is CASSQGTGSCFLEF.

V is TRBV7-9 and J is TRBJ2-5, with D perhaps being TRBD1 or TRBD2 (5 bases each). Germline V gives CDR1 SEHNR, CDR2 FQNEAQ (reference sequence). The CDR3 is 18 amino acids. V lost 5 bases and J lost 5, with 27 bases in between. CDR3 sequence (DNA): TGTGCCAGCAGCGTAGTTGGGGGAAAAGGTGAAAAACTGGAGACCCAGTACTTC. This translates into CASSVVGGKGEKLETQYF. Full variable domain (missing parts from reference TRBV7-9 and TRBJ2-5): DTGVSQNPRHKITKRGQNVTFRCDPISEHNRLYWYRQTLGQGPEFLTYFQNEAQLEKSRLLSDRFSAERPKGSFSTLEIQRTEQGDSAMYLCASSVVGGKGEKLETQYFGPGTRLLVL.

This clonotype was seen just once. The CDR3 end shows no conserved phenylalanine or tryptophan, and so a read error is likely. The limits of the CDR3 on the DNA are not certain, so only TCRdb's listed CDR3 is given. The rearrangement joins TRBV7-2 to TRBJ2-5. Germline lookup yields CDR1 SGHTA and CDR2 FQGNSA. The CDR3 length is 13 residues, termini included. CDR3 protein: CASSLAAKNTDTQ.

V gene TRBV5-6 combines with J gene TRBJ2-5; D is uncertain. The CDR3 has 14 amino acids. V gave up 0 bases and J gave up 3 bases, with 9 bases separating them. Germline V gene sequence: CDR1 SGHDT, CDR2 YYEEEE. Here the CDR3 reads CASSLDTIKETQYF. DNA for the CDR3: TGTGCCAGCAGCTTGGACACGATCAAAGAGACCCAGTACTTC.

The CDR3 sequence: CASSAGTSGADTQYF. DNA of the CDR3: TGTGCCAGCAGCGCCGGGACTAGCGGTGCAGATACGCAGTATTTT. This rearrangement joins TRBV9 to TRBJ2-3; 11 nucleotides agree with TRBD2. Trimming cost V 3 bases and J 4 bases; bases outside gene matches: 4. This CDR3 region has 15 residues. Per the germline V gene, CDR1 is SGDLS and CDR2 is YYNGEE.

The sample holds one count of this clonotype. The V call is TRBV20-1, the J call TRBJ2-1, with D possibly being TRBD1 or TRBD2 (5 bases each). The CDR3 is 15 amino acids. From germline, CDR1 is DFQATT and CDR2 SNEGSKA (reference sequence). The V end was cut by 0 bases, the J end by 0 bases, with 9 bases between. CDR3 DNA: TGCAGTGCTAGAGATGCAGGGAGCTCCTACAATGAGCAGTTCTTC. Translated: CSARDAGSSYNEQFF.

This clonotype was detected many times. CDR3 in DNA: TGTGCCAGCAGTTTAGCAGTGCGGCAGGGTGAAATCTATGGCTACACCTTC. Amino acid sequence: CASSLAVRQGEIYGYTF. This sequence joins TRBV12-3 or TRBV12-4 and TRBJ1-2, with D maybe TRBD1 (5 bases). V shed 0 bases and J shed 4 bases, with 18 bases lying between them. The CDR3 runs to 17 residues.

This clonotype was detected ten times or more. The V gene is TRBV7-2, the J gene TRBJ1-5; no definite D call. This CDR3 region has 14 residues. V was trimmed by 3 bases and J by 3 bases, leaving 9 bases between them. Germline CDR1 and CDR2: SGHTA and FQGNSA. The CDR3 loop is CASSFNGPNQPQHF. CDR3 bases: TGTGCCAGCAGCTTTAACGGACCCAATCAGCCCCAGCATTTT.